The 7 T cell receptor beta chains listed next were all sequenced from one sample in a study of beta chain features in type 1 diabetes. Whole-study findings and limits: Shortening of TCRB CDR3s, moderate but significant, appeared in all four CD4+ subsets of Type 1 diabetes patients.

All of the isolated RNA was reverse transcribed, so expressed TCRB transcripts were sequenced. Produced via immunoSEQ multiplex PCR; TCRdb's table is partial and in-frame only. Of over 600,000 clones in the sample, 9.5% to 15% were seen once. The antigens for these receptors are not known. Sequencing was done on a sample of naive CD4+ T cells from blood. These receptors all come from a young man with type 1 diabetes.

This clone was seen a few times. This chain links TRBV29-1 with TRBJ1-2, with D hard to call. Between the trimmed V and J ends, which lost 0 bases and 3 bases, there was a span of 17 bases. This CDR3 has 16 residues. Germline V gene sequence: CDR1 SQVTM, CDR2 ANQGSEA. CDR3 DNA: TGCAGCGTTGAAGATCGGGCTCCGGGAATGGACTATGGCTACACCTTC. Amino acids: CSVEDRAPGMDYGYTF.

V and J are TRBV14 and TRBJ1-2; a possible D gene is TRBD1 (6 bases). CDR3 length: 14 residues. Trimming shortened V by 2 bases and J by 7 bases, and 14 bases separated the two germline ends. CDR1 is SGHDN, CDR2 FVKESK, per germline. CDR3 in amino acids: CASSQSSQGGGYTF. The CDR3 nucleotides read TGTGCCAGCAGCCAAAGTTCACAGGGAGGTGGCTACACCTTC.

This clone came up a few times. The chain combines TRBV27 with TRBJ1-6, with D possibly TRBD1 on 6 matching bases. The CDR3 covers 15 residues. Trimming removed 8 bases from V and 0 bases from J, with 11 bases in between. Germline CDR1 MNHEY, CDR2 SMNVEV (reference sequence). The CDR3 DNA is TGTGCCAGCGGTACAGGGAACTCCTATAATTCACCCCTCCACTTT. It codes for CASGTGNSYNSPLHF.

This clone was seen only a few times. The chain uses TRBV4-3 and TRBJ2-3, with a possible D match to TRBD2 (5 bases). Germline V gives CDR1 LGHNA, CDR2 YSLEER. Trimming removed 0 bases at V and 2 bases at J, with 12 bases between. The CDR3 consists of 16 residues. This CDR3 reads CASSQEEKGDTDTQYF. In DNA form, the CDR3 reads TGCGCCAGCAGCCAAGAAGAGAAGGGAGACACAGATACGCAGTATTTT.

The chain carries TRBV28 and TRBJ1-2; D is unclear. The CDR3 contains 12 residues. Germline CDR1 MDHEN, CDR2 SYDVKM. V was cut by 6 bases and J by 4 bases, with 9 bases left in between. The CDR3 coding sequence is TGTGCCAGCAGCTCCCCGCGCTATGGCTACACCTTC. It yields the protein CASSSPRYGYTF.

This clone appeared a few times. This rearrangement joins TRBV29-1 to TRBJ2-2; 9 positions agree with TRBD1. Germline lookup yields CDR1 SQVTM and CDR2 ANQGSEA. V shed 2 bases, J shed 5 bases, and the junction held 6 bases outside the gene matches. The CDR3 contains 15 residues. The CDR3 coding sequence is TGCAGCGTTGAAACCGGGACAGGGAGGACCGGGGAGCTGTTTTTT. Its translation is CSVETGTGRTGELFF.

The rearrangement links TRBV28 to TRBJ2-6; D is unresolved. The CDR3 is 15 residues long. V lost 3 bases and J 0 bases, leaving 6 bases between the germline ends. The V gene's germline CDR1 is MDHEN and CDR2 SYDVKM. The CDR3 protein is CASSFGDSGANVLTF. CDR3 DNA sequence: TGTGCCAGCAGTTTTGGGGACTCTGGGGCCAACGTCCTGACTTTC.